This T cell receptor beta chain was recorded in a study of spatial heterogeneity in lung cancer. Study details: Each unique TCR and UMI combination was seen more than ten times on average in raw reads.

CDR3 length: 14 residues. Trimming left V 3 bases short and J 1 base short, with 7 bases between. Worth noting for this clonotype: Its specificity is unknown.

Sample time point: sample taken at primary tumor resection. Researchers sequenced whole RNA taken from tumor, nontumor lung or frozen PBMC without sorting. Samples were donated by 72 untreated early-stage non-small cell lung cancer patients. Each molecule of TCR cDNA was tagged with one unique molecular identifier. Each CDR3 protein is one row after TCRdb ran MiXCR on the 5' RACE reads. This sample has around 12,000 distinct CDR3 sequences, with roughly 15% found just once. Whole-study findings and limits: TCRs found ubiquitously expanded in tumor appeared in blood more at resection than at follow-up.

The TCR comes from a male donor with early-stage non-small cell lung cancer. The starting material was PBMCs, obtained at surgery. The chain combines TRBV12-3 or TRBV12-4 with TRBJ1-5; D call uncertain. The CDR3 DNA follows: TGTGCCAGCAGTTTTGCCCAAAGCAATCAGCCCCAGCATTTT. This translates into CASSFAQSNQPQHF.